This passage covers 26 T cell receptor beta chains from one sample sequenced in a study of control samples from healthy donors and cancer patients (dated by TCRdb to about 2020). Library creation used the immunoSEQ multiplex PCR assay. TCRdb took over this immuneACCESS table, retaining in-frame rearrangements with V and J assigned. Such tables are incomplete; in checked studies, under half of the missing clones stem from an unresolved V gene, and the remainder is unexplained. The sample table records approximately 100,000 clones; roughly 92% of these occur just once. The ten largest clonotypes hold less than 3.5% of the sample. The sequenced sample consisted of blood. These receptors were obtained from a human donor in good health. The donor label of this sample is uncertain.

V and J are TRBV6-2 or TRBV6-3 and TRBJ2-5, with 8 bases lining up with TRBD2. Germline CDR1 MNHEY, CDR2 SVGEGT. V gave up 0 bases and J gave up 2 bases; unmatched junction bases: 11. The CDR3 runs 18 residues. The CDR3, as DNA: TGTGCCAGCAGTTACTCGAAAATGCGGGGGGCCTTACAAGAGACCCAGTACTTC. It specifies CASSYSKMRGALQETQYF.

V usage is TRBV3-1 (or the pseudogene TRBV3-2) and J usage is TRBJ2-7, with a weak D call TRBD2 (5 bases). Germline V gene sequence: CDR1 LGHDT, CDR2 YNNKEL (reference sequence). The CDR3 has 14 amino acids. V lost 1 base and J 0 bases, leaving 7 bases between the germline ends. CDR3 DNA: TGTGCCAGCAGCCAAGGACGGGGCTCCTACGAGCAGTACTTC. As protein: CASSQGRGSYEQYF.

V and J are TRBV19 and TRBJ2-2; D perhaps matches TRBD2 (7 bases). Per germline, CDR1 LNHDA and CDR2 SQIVND (reference sequence). The CDR3 spans 14 residues. Trimming removed 10 bases from V and 3 bases from J, with 15 bases in between. This CDR3 reads CATNKGGDTGELFF. The CDR3 DNA follows: TGTGCCACGAATAAGGGGGGGGACACCGGGGAGCTGTTTTTT.

V is TRBV5-1 and J is TRBJ1-4, with 7 bases matching TRBD1. The germline gives CDR1 SGHRS, CDR2 YFSETQ. The V and J ends lost 5 bases and 4 bases, in that order; junction bases with no gene match: 5. The CDR3 runs to 14 residues. This CDR3 reads CASSSQGYNEKLFF. The CDR3 nucleotides read TGCGCCAGCAGTTCACAGGGGTATAATGAAAAACTGTTTTTT.

This clone was found once. The J gene is TRBJ2-1, the V gene TRBV18; D possibly corresponds to TRBD2 (6 bases). The CDR3 extends over 16 amino acids. The ends were cut back, 3 bases at V and 1 base at J, with 13 bases in the middle. Germline assignment: CDR1 KGHSH and CDR2 LQKENI. The CDR3 here is CASSPSGTQSYNEQFF. The CDR3 DNA is TGTGCCAGCTCACCCTCCGGGACTCAATCCTACAATGAGCAGTTCTTC.

The chain combines TRBV5-1 with TRBJ1-6; D remains unclear. V was shortened by 0 bases and J by 4 bases, with 5 bases between the two germline ends. This CDR3 contains 14 residues. The germline CDR1 and CDR2 sequences are SGHRS and YFSETQ. DNA for the CDR3: TGCGCCAGCAGCTTGGCAGGTTATAATTCACCCCTCCACTTT. It is translated as CASSLAGYNSPLHF.

The V and J genes are TRBV7-2 and TRBJ1-4, with D uncertain. Germline CDR1 reads SGHTA; CDR2 reads FQGNSA. The CDR3 extends over 14 amino acids. The V end lost 4 bases, the J end lost 8 bases, and 14 bases lay between the germline ends. This CDR3 reads CASSSLGLREKLFF. The CDR3 DNA reads TGTGCCAGCAGCTCGTTGGGCCTGCGGGAAAAACTGTTTTTT.

This chain uses TRBV15 with TRBJ1-2; D uncertain. CDR3 size: 13 residues. Germline CDR1 reads LNHNV; CDR2 reads YYDKDF (reference sequence). V was clipped by 1 base and J by 7 bases, with 10 bases between them. CDR3 loop: CATSRGKSLGYTF. CDR3 in DNA: TGTGCCACCAGCAGAGGAAAGAGCCTTGGCTACACCTTC.

This clone was seen just once. The V and J genes are TRBV9 and TRBJ2-3; D is perhaps TRBD2 (6 bases). CDR1 and CDR2 (germline): SGDLS, YYNGEE. The CDR3 is made up of 22 amino acids. V was clipped by 0 bases and J by 3 bases, with 32 bases between them. The DNA of the CDR3 is TGTGCCAGCAGCGTAGCTACAAGGTCCCGGGGCGGGGACCGACTAGGGACAGATACGCAGTATTTT. Its translation: CASSVATRSRGGDRLGTDTQYF.

The gene calls are TRBV30 and TRBJ2-7; D perhaps matches TRBD2 (5 bases). This CDR3 is built from 13 residues. Germline V gene sequence: CDR1 GTSNPN, CDR2 SVGIG (reference sequence). Trimming stripped 2 bases from V and 0 bases from J, with 8 bases between. The CDR3 protein is CAWSWSGSYEQYF. CDR3 sequence (DNA): TGTGCCTGGAGTTGGAGCGGCTCCTACGAGCAGTACTTC. Together with reference TRBV30 and TRBJ2-7, the CDR3 gives the full variable domain: SQTIHQWPATLVQPVGSPLSLECTVEGTSNPNLYWYRQAAGRGLQLLFYSVGIGQISSEVPQNLSASRPQDRQFILSSKKLLLSDSGFYLCAWSWSGSYEQYFGPGTRLTVT.

J is TRBJ2-2 and V is TRBV4-2; D might be TRBD1 (6 bases). Germline V gives CDR1 LGHNA, CDR2 YNFKEQ. The CDR3 runs 17 residues. V lost 0 bases, J lost 2 bases, and 13 bases lay in between. The CDR3 spells CASSQEVYRDNTGELFF. CDR3 bases: TGTGCCAGCAGCCAAGAAGTATACAGGGATAACACCGGGGAGCTGTTTTTT.

This sequence joins TRBV4-1 and TRBJ2-4, with a tentative D call TRBD2 (5 bases). The germline CDR1 and CDR2 sequences are MGHRA and YSYEKL. Trimming removed 0 bases from V and 5 bases from J, with 8 bases in between. CDR3 length: 14 residues. CDR3 DNA sequence: TGCGCCAGCAGCCAAGAAGGAGGTCAAAACATTCAGTACTTC. This codes for CASSQEGGQNIQYF.

This chain connects TRBV5-1 to TRBJ2-4, with TRBD2 identical over 7 bases. This CDR3 spans 17 amino acids. J gave up 1 base and V 1 base, and 8 bases lay outside the gene matches. Germline CDR1 and CDR2: SGHRS and YFSETQ. CDR3: CASSLFNGGSAKNIQYF. CDR3 DNA: TGCGCCAGCAGCTTGTTCAACGGGGGGTCTGCCAAAAACATTCAGTACTTC.

A note on this clone: An end of the junction differs from the germline gene, which may be a read error. The V and J genes are TRBV6-1 and TRBJ1-3, with a tentative D call TRBD1 (6 bases). There are 13 residues in the CDR3. Germline V gene data show CDR1 as MNHNS and CDR2 as SASEGT. The CDR3 region has the DNA TGTGCCAGCAGTGAAGTGACAGGCCCAGCGCCTCATTTT. It specifies CASSEVTGPAPHF.

This rearrangement joins TRBV6-6 to TRBJ2-1; the match to TRBD2 covers 8 bases. The germline CDR1 and CDR2 sequences are MNHNY and SVGAGI (reference sequence). V trimming: 5 bases; J trimming: 7 bases; junction bases outside the gene matches: 10. This CDR3 has 15 amino acids. CDR3 protein: CASSAGTSGVNEQFF. The DNA for the CDR3 is TGTGCCAGCAGTGCCGGGACTAGTGGGGTAAATGAGCAGTTCTTC.

V gene TRBV19 combines with J gene TRBJ1-1; maybe TRBD1 (6 bases). CDR1 is LNHDA and CDR2 is SQIVND in the germline V gene (reference sequence). The CDR3 covers 14 residues. Trimming stripped 7 bases from V and 2 bases from J, with 14 bases between. The CDR3 nucleotides read TGTGCCAGTACGTTACGGGACATTAACACTGAAGCTTTCTTT. This gives the protein CASTLRDINTEAFF.

CDR3: CASSATGTEPQHF. In nucleotides, the CDR3 is TGTGCCAGCAGCGCCACAGGGACGGAGCCCCAGCATTTT. The gene calls are TRBV7-3 and TRBJ1-5, with D perhaps TRBD1 (6 bases). Germline loops: CDR1 SGHTA, CDR2 FQGTGA. Trimming pared 5 bases from V and 8 bases from J, leaving 13 bases between. CDR3 length: 13 residues.

CDR3 sequence (DNA): TGTGCCACCAAAGGGGTAGGGGTAAACACTGAAGCTTTCTTT. As protein: CATKGVGVNTEAFF. V gene TRBV10-3 combines with J gene TRBJ1-1; D possibly corresponds to TRBD1 (5 bases). V gave up 10 bases and J gave up 2 bases, with 17 bases separating them. Germline V lookup: CDR1 ENHRY, CDR2 SYGVKD. The length of the CDR3 is 14 residues.

This chain connects TRBV3-1 (or the pseudogene TRBV3-2) to TRBJ2-5, with TRBD2 identical over 7 bases. Germline CDR1 is LGHDT and CDR2 is YNNKEL (reference sequence). This CDR3 is built from 15 residues. With V trimmed by 1 base and J by 5 bases, 7 bases remained unmatched. In nucleotides, the CDR3 is TGTGCCAGCAGCCAAGTTGAGCCGGGGGGTGAGACCCAGTACTTC. Its protein product is CASSQVEPGGETQYF.

The gene calls are TRBV14 and TRBJ2-7; no definite D call. CDR1 is SGHDN and CDR2 is FVKESK in the germline V gene. V gave up 3 bases and J gave up 3 bases, with 9 bases separating them. This CDR3 is 13 amino acids long. The CDR3 coding sequence is TGTGCCAGCAGCCACTACAACGACTACGAGCAGTACTTC. Encoded protein: CASSHYNDYEQYF.

This chain links TRBV6-5 with TRBJ1-1; the D gene is possibly TRBD1 (5 bases). CDR1 MNHEY and CDR2 SVGAGI come from the germline V gene. CDR3 length equals 16 residues. Trimming removed 0 bases at V and 2 bases at J, with 13 bases between. CDR3 residues: CASSYSVGGVNTEAFF. DNA of the CDR3: TGTGCCAGCAGTTACTCCGTCGGGGGAGTAAACACTGAAGCTTTCTTT.

This sequence joins TRBV24-1 and TRBJ2-1, with TRBD2 matching 10 bases. Trimming removed 0 bases from V and 7 bases from J; junction bases left unmatched: 2. Germline loops: CDR1 KGHDR, CDR2 SFDVKD. The CDR3 spans 15 residues. CDR3 DNA: TGTGCCACCAGTGATTTGAGCGGGGGGGCGAATGAGCAGTTCTTC. It translates to CATSDLSGGANEQFF.

The CDR3 sequence: CASSQAATDGNQPQHF. The CDR3, as DNA: TGTGCCAGCAGCCAAGCAGCGACGGATGGCAATCAGCCCCAGCATTTT. This chain links TRBV4-2 with TRBJ1-5; D uncertain. CDR3 length: 16 residues. Germline values: CDR1 LGHNA, CDR2 YNFKEQ. Trimming took off 1 base at V and 2 bases at J, with 12 bases between the two ends.

The chain carries TRBV7-6 and TRBJ1-5; D not resolved. The germline V gene has CDR1 SGHVS and CDR2 FNYEAQ. The V end was cut by 1 base, the J end by 4 bases, with 5 bases between. This CDR3 comprises 13 residues. The CDR3 DNA is TGTGCCAGCAGCTTAGAGGAGAATCAGCCCCAGCATTTT. It encodes CASSLEENQPQHF.

This chain uses TRBV5-1 with TRBJ1-1; 11 nucleotides align to TRBD1. Germline values: CDR1 SGHRS, CDR2 YFSETQ. V dropped 1 base and J dropped 1; count of bases not matched to a gene: 6. The CDR3 contains 17 residues. CDR3 sequence (DNA): TGCGCCAGCAGCTTGTTGGGGACAGGGGGAGGGAACACTGAAGCTTTCTTT. Its translation: CASSLLGTGGGNTEAFF.

The gene calls are TRBV5-5 and TRBJ2-2; D remains ambiguous. The V and J ends lost 0 bases and 6 bases respectively, with 12 bases between them. The CDR3 spans 15 residues. Germline V lookup: CDR1 SGHKS, CDR2 YYEKEE (reference sequence). CDR3 region: CASSLGLSTAGELFF. CDR3 DNA: TGTGCCAGCAGCTTGGGTCTATCTACGGCCGGGGAGCTGTTTTTT.